The entry below describes one TCR beta chain. Its specificity is not known. The V end lost 0 bases, the J end lost 3 bases, and 14 bases lay between the germline ends. The CDR3 is 16 residues long. CDR1 and CDR2 from the germline V gene are SEHNR and FQNEAQ (reference sequence). Measured with immunoSEQ multiplex PCR; TCRdb has only the in-frame clones, and not every one. The repertoire consists of 250,000 to 350,000 clones, with 60% to 80% occurring once and the leading ten covering approximately 5.1%. The sample originates from a study of cytotoxic CD8 clonotypes in ibrutinib-treated CLL. Study-wide points: At progression, clonality fell back toward baseline after rising at ibrutinib response.

The receptor was derived from a human donor with chronic lymphocytic leukemia. This sample comprised PBMCs, obtained at disease progression, from a patient treated with ibrutinib. The chain couples TRBV7-9 to TRBJ1-2; D remains unclear. The CDR3 sequence is CASSLAGSSAHYGYTF. Here the CDR3 DNA reads TGTGCCAGCAGCTTAGCGGGCAGTTCTGCTCACTATGGCTACACCTTC.